This TCR beta chain was captured in a study of cytomegalovirus exposure and HLA in healthy donors (dated by TCRdb to 2016 to 2017). Broadly, across the study: According to an earlier analysis of 550 to 700 of the donors, about 190 million T cells yielded roughly 110 million unique TCR beta sequences and 276 Gb of sequence data. Using immunosequencing, the study profiled T cell repertoires from about 620 subjects and related those repertoires to cytomegalovirus serostatus. HLA typing included class I and class II loci at four-digit resolution. To predict cytomegalovirus infection status, the study brought together high-throughput TCR immunosequencing, statistical association of individual TCRs with disease status, and machine learning. A later genetic analysis used genome-wide SNP genotypes for about three fifths of the 666 donors, treating that subset as a discovery cohort. The genetic ancestry cluster associated with self-reported Caucasian donors included around four fifths of the 300 to 400 genotyped donors. An early release that covered about 600 HLA-typed donors contained 300 to 350 gigabases of sequencing data and roughly 84 million unique TCR sequences. Alongside the repertoire data, information on donor age, sex, ethnicity and CMV serostatus was compiled. To decide whether each TCR beta V gene segment behaved as functional or pseudogenic, an earlier analysis of over 500 of the donors relied on high-throughput TCR beta sequencing. The study aimed to test whether signatures of past pathogen exposure could be identified by cataloging public T cell receptors. Every repertoire in the discovery cohort had been generated on one and the same sequencing platform. The number of donors typed differed by locus, with 629-630 for A, B, C, DRB1 and DQB1, roughly 520 for DQA1, approximately 570 for DPA1, and over 400 for DPB1. Rather than drawing on any new phenotypic data, the later analysis identified candidate immune exposures from TCR beta sequences and the way those sequences occurred across donors. A later analysis re-analyzed previously published TCR beta repertoires from approximately 670 donors and added high-resolution HLA genotyping to study TCR occurrence patterns. On average, around 200,000 unique TCR beta nucleotide sequences were sequenced per donor among 300 to 500 genotyped donors of the cohort, with around 19% of those sequences being non-productive. Besides the first cohort of under 700 subjects, a separate validation cohort made up of some 110 different subjects was used. Because of strong linkage in the cohort, five DR-DQ haplotypes were treated as single units for association and clustering. The paper as a whole reports these results and caveats: In a later analysis, most CMV-associated TCR beta chains were found to appear HLA-restricted, with HLA associations seemingly driven largely by CMV exposure. According to the authors, the approach could potentially be generalized to other disease states and immunological phenotypes. When HLA alleles, especially DR and DQ, strongly co-occurred, TCR associations were difficult to assign to individual alleles. An association between a missense DCLRE1C variant and V-gene and J-gene trimming of TCR beta chains was found in a later genetic analysis and replicated in an independent cohort. Correlated functional status among segregating V segments might be attributable to linkage disequilibrium, but an unknown experimental factor could not be ruled out. In an earlier analysis of 587 of the donors, most TCR beta V segments appeared in productive rearrangements about 87% or about 30% of the time, broadly matching IMGT annotations. In both the original and validation cohorts, the classifier was reported to diagnose cytomegalovirus status with high specificity and sensitivity. HLA typing was unavailable for some donors at each locus, so association tests used only the typed subset. A later analysis reported that several top co-occurrence clusters appeared linked to parvovirus B19, influenza, CMV and Epstein-Barr virus. Compared with the approximately 600-donor mean, donors in an Asian-associated ancestry cluster had fewer N-insertions in productive TCRs, according to a later genetic analysis. A later analysis found that HLA-associated TCR beta chains were more clonally expanded and had lower generation probabilities than equally common non-associated chains. Specific HLA alleles were associated with 15,000 to 20,000 TCR beta sequences at a false discovery rate of 0.05 in a later analysis. A further reported finding was that TCR beta sequences accurately predicted the HLA-A and HLA-B alleles for most subjects in the first cohort. In vitro tests confirmed that a few of the cytomegalovirus-associated TCR beta chains recognize cytomegalovirus antigens. The presence/absence analyses assumed that sequencing depth was roughly uniform across donors, and that assumption may not be true. Most TCR sequences were observed very rarely across donors, whereas some public TCRs were present in many individuals. The 87-base-pair reads could not distinguish some IMGT-functional V segments, including TRBV6-2 and TRBV6-3, so those segments were excluded. CMV serostatus was the only immune exposure information available for the cohort. Because counts were too low, about 15 rarely observed V segments, including chromosome 9 orphons, were left out of the earlier analysis of approximately 580 of the donors. A cluster of highly shared sequence variants was judged likely to be a technical artifact of the sequencing pipeline. Only TCR beta chains were sequenced in this cohort, and the absence of alpha or paired-chain data limited detectable features. According to a later analysis, TCR association rates differed among HLA loci, with DRB1 alleles showing the most associated TCRs and HLA-C alleles showing the fewest. The study listed 164 TCR beta chains as associated with cytomegalovirus.

This clone appeared once. Its antigen remains unidentified. Base qualities are not at hand, and no much larger clone is one base apart. Library method: the immunoSEQ multiplex PCR assay. For the multiplex PCR, a mixture combining 60 forward primers for TCR Vbeta segments and 13 reverse primers for TCR Jbeta segments was used. Amplification of the CDR3 region of rearranged TCR beta genes was performed with a multiplex PCR assay on genomic DNA. On the Illumina HiSeq System, the amplified TCR beta libraries were sequenced as 87-base-pair reads. As for the original processing: A later analysis tallied around 87 million unique TCR beta chains across the 640 or so repertoires, and some 10 million of those chains were shared by two or more donors. Raw reads were error-corrected and collapsed into unique sequences by a nearest-neighbor algorithm in which closely related sequences were merged to remove PCR and sequencing errors. CDR3 sequences were aligned to IMGT reference sequences to assign V, D and J gene segments. For a sequence to be retained, a match of at least six nucleotides was required to both a V gene segment and a J gene segment. Rearrangements were classified as productive when the CDR3 lacked stop codons and remained in frame with V and J, and all other rearrangements were classified as non-productive. Following IMGT convention, CDR3 was defined as the stretch from the second conserved V-encoded cysteine up to the conserved J-encoded phenylalanine. Sequences without an unambiguous match to a single V gene segment were excluded from the earlier analysis of about 600 of the donors. An earlier analysis of 450 to 650 of the donors called V segments functional above 56.7% productive rearrangements and segregating when the between-donor standard deviation exceeded 5%. A statistical classification framework was developed to diagnose cytomegalovirus status using the catalog of TCR beta chain sequences. V and J gene assignment, in a later analysis, came from comparing TCR nucleotide sequences with IMGT/GENE-DB human TR gene sequences. The TCRdist pipeline was used in a later analysis to assign CDR3 sequences and most-parsimonious VDJ recombination scenarios. In a later analysis, each TCR beta chain was defined by its CDR3 amino acid sequence together with its V-gene family, and reads lacking a unique V-gene family were excluded. To address suspected cross-contamination and a sequencing artifact, a later analysis removed under 600 highly shared, low-generation-probability nucleotide sequences. A later analysis calculated a clonal expansion index for each public chain from normalized within-repertoire ranks of inferred template counts. In a later analysis, generation probabilities were computed with a VDJ recombination model fitted to out-of-frame rearrangements, and the resulting probabilities were checked against IGoR. In a later analysis, hypergeometric tests were used to score TCR-TCR, TCR-HLA and TCR-CMV co-occurrence, with a repertoire-size bias correction applied to TCR pairs. False discovery rates were estimated in a later analysis by permuting HLA or CMV assignments 20 times. A later analysis grouped co-occurring TCRs with DBSCAN, adding TCRdist sequence similarity when clustering within HLA-allele-positive subsets. Repertoires with fewer than 30,000 or more than 120,000 public chains, plus five repertoires with anomalous nucleotide sharing, were excluded from co-occurrence clustering. Held by TCRdb, this immuneACCESS table contains in-frame sequences only and omits some clones. Under half of the omission traces to an unresolved V gene where checked; the cause of the rest is unknown. Clonal size and the V and J genes are those of that table, whereas D and trimming came from the DNA. Counted in this sample were approximately 140,000 clones; 75% to 85% of them appeared once. The top ten hold 3% to 4% of the sample.

V loses 6 bases at its end and J loses 2 bases; junction bases beyond the gene matches: 7. From its cysteine to its phenylalanine, the CDR3 spans 14 amino acids. CDR3 DNA only is kept here, 42 bases in frame from base 1. CDR1 and CDR2 are drawn from the germline V gene: MDHEN, SYDVKM. In total, roughly 670 healthy bone marrow donors made up the cohort. At the time of sampling, all cohort members were nominally healthy, though unrecorded immune exposures were likely present. The donor was CMV seronegative and belonged to the group of over 300 seronegative cohort members. A peripheral blood sample was collected from each donor, and TCR beta sequencing was performed on peripheral blood mononuclear cells. The Qiagen DNeasy Blood Extraction Kit was used to extract genomic DNA from the blood cell samples.

The chain joins TRBV28 to TRBJ2-7, and TRBD1 matches 7 of the central bases. Sequencing was carried out using PBMCs. The TCR originated in a woman aged 35 to 49 in good health and CMV-seronegative. Read as DNA, the sequence is TGTGCCAGCAGAGCGACAGGGCCGACCTACGAGCAGTACTTC. Its translation reads: CASRATGPTYEQYF.